What follows is one T cell receptor (beta chain) and its context. Its antigen is undetermined. This entry is derived from a study of cytomegalovirus exposure and HLA in healthy donors. Study summary: A preliminary data release comprised 91 million or so unique TCRs obtained from HLA-typed donors. General observations from the study: Later work associated approximately 17,000 TCR beta sequences with HLA alleles at 0.05 false discovery rate. Only CMV serostatus was available as immune exposure information. A list of approximately 160 TCR beta chains associated with cytomegalovirus was given.

The PCR was carried out with 60 Vbeta primers and 13 Jbeta primers. Sequenced by immunoSEQ multiplex PCR; TCRdb stores in-frame clones only, minus some. The data show 100,000 to 150,000 clones, approximately 74% seen once. The CDR3 has 14 amino acids. Trimming at V came to 9 bases and at J to 1 base, leaving 9 bases not matched to a gene. Germline V lookup: CDR1 SGHNT, CDR2 YYREEE (reference sequence). The specimen was PBMCs. The TCR comes from a male donor in good health and CMV-seronegative. The chain carries TRBV5-4 and TRBJ2-5; 7 positions match TRBD1. The CDR3 DNA reads TGTGCCACCCACCCGACAGGGCTCCAAGAGACCCAGTACTTC. It is translated as CATHPTGLQETQYF. Full variable domain (remainder filled in from reference TRBV5-4 and TRBJ2-5): ETGVTQSPTHLIKTRGQQVTLRCSSQSGHNTVSWYQQALGQGPQFIFQYYREEENGRGNFPPRFSGLQFPNYSSELNVNALELDDSALYLCATHPTGLQETQYFGPGTRLLVL.